The clone carrying this T cell receptor (beta chain) occurred a few times. A single record per CDR3 protein comes from TCRdb applying MiXCR to the RT-PCR reads. Of about 530,000 distinct CDR3 sequences in the sample, about an eighth were seen once. This entry is derived from a study of response to subunit inactivated influenza vaccine. V shed 4 bases and J shed 2 bases, with 15 bases lying between them. This CDR3 has 14 residues. Germline V lookup: CDR1 SQVTM, CDR2 ANQGSEA. This clonotype originated in a man aged 50-60 years who received an inactivated influenza vaccine. Sequenced here: PBMCs from blood, sampled on the day of vaccination. The chain has TRBV29-1 and TRBJ2-7; the D is unclear. The CDR3 loop is CSVVVGIQAYEQYF. CDR3 nucleotides: TGCAGCGTTGTCGTGGGGATACAAGCCTACGAGCAGTACTTC.